The present T cell receptor beta chain was sequenced within a study of T cell responses to AZD1222 COVID-19 vaccine. Study information: Pooled samples include second doses given at about 4 or 12 weeks.

Findings and caveats of the study: Two AZD1222 administrations were followed by greater Spike-specific TCR breadth and depth. Reportedly, nearly half of unique spike TCRs recognized epitopes outside B.1.351/B.1.1.7 mutations.

Data came from immunoSEQ multiplex PCR; TCRdb stores just in-frame clones and leaves some out. This table has some 89,000 clones, approximately 89% appearing once. As regards this clone: The antigen remains undetermined.

V gave up 6 bases and J gave up 2 bases; unmatched junction bases: 5. Germline V gene sequence: CDR1 SNHLY, CDR2 FYNNEI. The CDR3 extends over 14 amino acids. This receptor was obtained from an adult in good health. The sequencing here drew on peripheral blood, taken on day 0 of AZD1222 vaccination. The rearrangement links TRBV2 to TRBJ1-2, with 8 bases that match TRBD1. The CDR3 is CASRAGQANYGYTF. CDR3 nucleotides: TGTGCCAGCAGGGCGGGACAGGCAAACTATGGCTACACCTTC.